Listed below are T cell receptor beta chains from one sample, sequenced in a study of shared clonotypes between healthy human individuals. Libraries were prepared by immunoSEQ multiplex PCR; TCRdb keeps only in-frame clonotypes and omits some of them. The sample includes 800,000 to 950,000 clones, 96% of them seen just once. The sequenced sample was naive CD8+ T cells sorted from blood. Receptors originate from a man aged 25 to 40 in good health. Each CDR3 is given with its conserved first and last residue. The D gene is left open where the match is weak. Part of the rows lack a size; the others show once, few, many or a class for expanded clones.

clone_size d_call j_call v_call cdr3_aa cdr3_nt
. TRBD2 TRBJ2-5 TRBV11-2 CASSWIAGGNEETQYF TGTGCCAGCAGCTGGATAGCGGGAGGGAATGAAGAGACCCAGTACTTC
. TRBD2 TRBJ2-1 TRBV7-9 CASSQTSQRVNEQFF TGTGCCAGCAGCCAGACTAGCCAGAGAGTTAATGAGCAGTTCTTC
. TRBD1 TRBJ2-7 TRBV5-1 CASSTYGTAEQYF TGCGCCAGCAGCACGTACGGGACAGCCGAGCAGTACTTC
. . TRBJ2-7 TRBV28 CASSFLETAYEQYF TGTGCCAGCAGTTTTTTAGAAACCGCCTACGAGCAGTACTTC
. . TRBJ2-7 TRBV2 CASRSSYEQYF TGTGCCAGCAGATCGTCCTACGAGCAGTACTTC
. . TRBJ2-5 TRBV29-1 CSVEDPGGGGLETQYF TGCAGCGTTGAAGATCCTGGAGGGGGGGGTTTAGAGACCCAGTACTTC
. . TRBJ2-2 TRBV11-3 CASNGSPNTGELFF TGTGCCAGCAACGGGAGCCCGAACACCGGGGAGCTGTTTTTT
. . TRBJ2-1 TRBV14 CASSQISVSPDNEQFF TGTGCCAGCAGCCAGATCTCGGTTTCGCCTGACAATGAGCAGTTCTTC
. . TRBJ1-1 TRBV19 CASSTPGQSEAFF TGTGCCAGTAGTACCCCCGGACAGTCTGAAGCTTTCTTT
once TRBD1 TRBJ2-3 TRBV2 CASRRTGFTDTQYF TGTGCCAGCAGGAGGACAGGGTTCACAGATACGCAGTATTTT
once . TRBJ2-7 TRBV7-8 CASSPRGAPLYEQYF TGTGCCAGCAGCCCGAGGGGGGCTCCCCTCTACGAGCAGTACTTC
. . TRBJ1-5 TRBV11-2 CASSLVAGATGQPQHF TGTGCCAGCAGCTTAGTAGCGGGGGCGACGGGTCAGCCCCAGCATTTT
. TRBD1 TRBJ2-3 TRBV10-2 CASSQTGAVDTQYF TGCGCCAGCAGCCAGACAGGGGCGGTCGATACGCAGTATTTT
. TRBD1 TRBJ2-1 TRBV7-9 CASSLTTGVHEQFF TGTGCCAGCAGCTTAACGACAGGGGTGCATGAGCAGTTCTTC
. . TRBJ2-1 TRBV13 CASSSVKLVDEQFF TGTGCCAGCAGTTCAGTGAAACTGGTGGATGAGCAGTTCTTC
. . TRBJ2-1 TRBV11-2 CASSLLNEQFF TGTGCCAGCAGCTTACTCAATGAGCAGTTCTTC
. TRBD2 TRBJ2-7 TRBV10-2 CASTGAGARYEQYF TGCGCCAGTACCGGAGCGGGAGCGAGGTACGAGCAGTACTTC
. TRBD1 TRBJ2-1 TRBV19 CASSILGTGSPGEQFF TGTGCCAGTAGTATACTCGGGACAGGGTCCCCGGGTGAGCAGTTCTTC
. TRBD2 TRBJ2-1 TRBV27 CASSPLAGGIYNEQFF TGTGCCAGCAGTCCCCTAGCGGGAGGAATATACAATGAGCAGTTCTTC
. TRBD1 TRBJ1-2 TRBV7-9 CASSLVGDSYGYTF TGTGCCAGCAGCTTAGTAGGGGACAGCTATGGCTACACCTTC
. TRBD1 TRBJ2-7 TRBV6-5 CASSAGTAYEQYF TGTGCCAGCAGTGCCGGGACAGCCTACGAGCAGTACTTC